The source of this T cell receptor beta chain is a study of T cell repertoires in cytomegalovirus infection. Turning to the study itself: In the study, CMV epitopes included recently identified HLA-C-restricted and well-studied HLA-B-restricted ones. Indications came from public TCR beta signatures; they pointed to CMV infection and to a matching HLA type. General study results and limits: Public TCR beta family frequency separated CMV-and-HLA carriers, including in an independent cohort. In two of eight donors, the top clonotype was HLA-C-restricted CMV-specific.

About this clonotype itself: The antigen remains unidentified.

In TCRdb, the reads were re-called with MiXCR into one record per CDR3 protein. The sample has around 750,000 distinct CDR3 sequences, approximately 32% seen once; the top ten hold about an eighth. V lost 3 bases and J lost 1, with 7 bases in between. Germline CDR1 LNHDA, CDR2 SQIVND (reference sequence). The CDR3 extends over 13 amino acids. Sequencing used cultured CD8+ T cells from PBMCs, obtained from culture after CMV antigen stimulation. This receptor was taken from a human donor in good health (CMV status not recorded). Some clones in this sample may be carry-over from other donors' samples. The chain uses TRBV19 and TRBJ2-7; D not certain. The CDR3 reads CASSIQVSYEQYF. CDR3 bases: TGTGCCAGTAGTATTCAGGTTTCCTACGAGCAGTACTTC. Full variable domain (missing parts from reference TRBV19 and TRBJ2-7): DGGITQSPKYLFRKEGQNVTLSCEQNLNHDAMYWYRQDPGQGLRLIYYSQIVNDFQKGDIAEGYSVSREKKESFPLTVTSAQKNPTAFYLCASSIQVSYEQYFGPGTRLTVT.